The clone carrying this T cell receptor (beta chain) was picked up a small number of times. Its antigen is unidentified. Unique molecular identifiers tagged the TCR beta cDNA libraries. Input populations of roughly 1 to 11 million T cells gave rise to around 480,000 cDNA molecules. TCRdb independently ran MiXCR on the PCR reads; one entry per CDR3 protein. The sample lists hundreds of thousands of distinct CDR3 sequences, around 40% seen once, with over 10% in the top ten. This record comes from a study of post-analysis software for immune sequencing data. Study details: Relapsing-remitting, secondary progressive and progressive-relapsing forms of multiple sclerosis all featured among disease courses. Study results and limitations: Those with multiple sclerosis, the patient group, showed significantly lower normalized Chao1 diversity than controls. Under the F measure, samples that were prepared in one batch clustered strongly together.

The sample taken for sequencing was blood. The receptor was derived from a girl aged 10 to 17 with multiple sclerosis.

CDR3 nucleotide sequence: TGCGCCAGCAGCTTGGGAACAGGGGCGTCCTACGAGCAGTACTTC. Residues: CASSLGTGASYEQYF. J is TRBJ2-7 and V is TRBV5-1; the match to TRBD1 covers 7 bases. This CDR3 spans 15 amino acids. Germline CDR1 and CDR2: SGHRS and YFSETQ. The trim removed 0 bases at V and 1 base at J, leaving 4 bases unmatched.